Below, one T cell receptor (beta chain) is given with its context. The antigen is undetermined. This specimen comes from a study of T cell responses to AZD1222 COVID-19 vaccine. Study-level information: Analyses pooled second doses at about 4 or about 12 weeks. Study results and caveats: Donors were mostly white British, more females; clonal diversity possibly underestimated. In the spike-specific TCR repertoire, nearly half reportedly target unmutated variant regions.

Clones were sequenced by immunoSEQ multiplex PCR, and TCRdb holds only the in-frame ones, with some missing. The sample records about 82,000 clones, approximately 90% being singletons. The material was peripheral blood, obtained on day 0 of AZD1222 vaccination. The clonotype was recovered from an adult in good health.

CDR3: CASSPSMAALRRLGSNQPQHF. The CDR3 coding sequence is TGTGCCAGCAGTCCCAGTATGGCCGCCTTGAGACGCCTAGGCAGCAATCAGCCCCAGCATTTT. The V call is TRBV27, the J call TRBJ1-5; D is ambiguous. Trimming took 5 bases from V and 1 from J, leaving 30 bases between them. This CDR3 contains 21 residues. Germline values: CDR1 MNHEY, CDR2 SMNVEV (reference sequence).